These 27 T cell receptor beta chains originate from one sample sequenced in a study of response to subunit inactivated influenza vaccine. From the RT-PCR reads, TCRdb called clonotypes with MiXCR, one entry per CDR3 protein. This table holds about 520,000 distinct CDR3 sequences, roughly 23% found once. The specimen was CD4+ T cells sorted from PBMCs, collected 5 to 6 days after vaccination. The receptors shown here come from a man in his forties or fifties who received an inactivated influenza vaccine.

This clonotype showed up many times. The chain has TRBV7-6 and TRBJ2-1; possibly TRBD2 for D (5 bases). V was trimmed by 1 base and J by 10 bases, leaving 20 bases between them. Per the germline V gene, CDR1 is SGHVS and CDR2 is FNYEAQ. The CDR3 totals 16 residues. CDR3 sequence: CASSLGWLRGSREQFF. CDR3 DNA: TGTGCCAGCAGCTTAGGATGGTTGCGCGGGTCGCGGGAGCAGTTCTTC.

The CDR3 DNA sequence: TGTGCCAGCAGTGACGGGGGCCCCATAGGGACCCAGTACTTC. Its protein product is CASSDGGPIGTQYF. The rearrangement links TRBV6-1 to TRBJ2-5; possibly TRBD1 or TRBD2 for D (6 bases each). Germline CDR1 and CDR2: MNHNS and SASEGT. The length of the CDR3 is 14 residues. V lost 3 bases and J lost 7, with 15 bases in between.

V gene TRBV20-1 combines with J gene TRBJ1-4; 9 bases line up with TRBD1. CDR3 length equals 14 residues. Trimming cost V 3 bases and J 7 bases; bases outside gene matches: 6. From germline, CDR1 is DFQATT and CDR2 SNEGSKA (reference sequence). CDR3 sequence: CSASPGTGTEKLFF. In DNA form, the CDR3 reads TGCAGTGCTAGCCCCGGGACAGGGACTGAAAAACTGTTTTTT.

This clonotype was observed a few times. V gene TRBV5-1 combines with J gene TRBJ2-1; 8 positions match TRBD1. Germline assignment: CDR1 SGHRS and CDR2 YFSETQ. Trimming at V came to 3 bases and at J to 0 bases, leaving 5 bases not matched to a gene. CDR3 length: 16 residues. The CDR3 loop is CASSSWTGPSYNEQFF. The CDR3 nucleotides are TGCGCCAGCAGCTCCTGGACAGGGCCCTCCTACAATGAGCAGTTCTTC.

In this sample, this clonotype turned up a few times. The V and J genes are TRBV12-3 or TRBV12-4 and TRBJ1-2; 9 bases map to TRBD1. Trimming at V came to 2 bases and at J to 8 bases, leaving 6 bases not matched to a gene. This CDR3 region has 14 residues. CDR3 region: CASSLRGQGYGYTF. CDR3 in DNA: TGTGCCAGCAGTTTACGCGGACAGGGGTACGGCTACACCTTC.

This clonotype was seen ten or more times. The rearrangement uses TRBV16 and TRBJ1-1; D call uncertain. The V gene lost 2 bases and the J gene lost 5 bases, with 18 bases spanning the gap. The V gene's germline CDR1 is KGHSY and CDR2 FQNENV. This CDR3 comprises 16 residues. CDR3 sequence reads: CASSQARPKAGTEAFF. For the CDR3, the DNA is TGTGCCAGCAGCCAAGCCCGACCTAAAGCCGGGACTGAAGCTTTCTTT.

V usage is TRBV20-1 and J usage is TRBJ1-6; D is unresolved. The CDR3 totals 16 residues. V gave up 5 bases and J gave up 0 bases, with 14 bases separating them. Per germline, CDR1 DFQATT and CDR2 SNEGSKA (reference sequence). The CDR3 here is CSASTQFSSYNSPLHF. CDR3 in DNA: TGCAGTGCTTCAACCCAGTTCAGCTCCTATAATTCACCCCTCCACTTT.

The CDR3 bases are TGTGCCAGCAGTTTGGGGCAGACCAAACTTAATGAAAAACTGTTTTTT. Translating gives CASSLGQTKLNEKLFF. The chain has TRBV12-3 or TRBV12-4 and TRBJ1-4, with a weak D call TRBD1 (5 bases). This CDR3 contains 16 residues. Between the trimmed V and J ends, which lost 3 bases and 4 bases, there was a span of 15 bases.

The chain is built from TRBV12-3 or TRBV12-4 and TRBJ2-2; D perhaps matches TRBD1 (6 bases). CDR3 length: 15 residues. The V gene lost 4 bases and the J gene lost 6 bases, with 15 bases spanning the gap. The CDR3 protein is CASSSYREIAGELFF. The CDR3 DNA follows: TGTGCCAGCAGTTCCTACAGGGAGATCGCCGGGGAGCTGTTTTTT.

This clonotype was counted only a few times. The rearrangement links TRBV6-5 to TRBJ1-4, with 9 positions matching TRBD1. The CDR3 runs 12 residues. Germline V gene sequence: CDR1 MNHEY, CDR2 SVGAGI. The V gene end was trimmed by 6 bases and the J gene end by 13 bases; junction bases not matched to a gene: 6. The CDR3 DNA is TGTGCCAGCAGGTCCGGGACAGGGAGACTGTTTTTT. Translated, it gives CASRSGTGRLFF.

This clonotype turned up a few times. The V gene is TRBV7-2, the J gene TRBJ2-5, with D possibly matching TRBD1 (6 bases). CDR1 is SGHTA and CDR2 is FQGNSA in the germline V gene. This CDR3 spans 13 amino acids. The V gene lost 5 bases and the J gene lost 5 bases, with 12 bases spanning the gap. CDR3 in amino acids: CASSEGVLETQYF. CDR3 coding DNA: TGTGCCAGCAGCGAGGGGGTTCTTGAGACCCAGTACTTC.

Only a few counts were recorded for this clonotype. The chain links TRBV4-3 to TRBJ2-7; 8 positions match TRBD1. Germline V gives CDR1 LGHNA, CDR2 YSLEER. This CDR3 comprises 14 residues. V was pared by 4 bases and J by 7 bases, with 9 bases of the junction left unmatched. The DNA for the CDR3 is TGCGCCAGCAGCCTCCGGACAGGGAGTATTGAGCAGTACTTC. It specifies CASSLRTGSIEQYF.

This clonotype was seen once. The rearrangement joins TRBV10-3 to TRBJ2-7; 7 nucleotides agree with TRBD1. The germline CDR1 and CDR2 sequences are ENHRY and SYGVKD. J was trimmed by 2 bases and V by 3 bases; bases with no gene match: 7. The CDR3 runs 15 residues. CDR3 bases: TGTGCCATCAGTGACTCTGGGACAGCTGCCTACGAGCAGTACTTC. This sequence encodes CAISDSGTAAYEQYF.

This clonotype came up a few times. The rearrangement joins TRBV6-5 to TRBJ2-1, with 8 nucleotides matching TRBD2. CDR3 size: 16 residues. The V gene's germline CDR1 is MNHEY and CDR2 SVGAGI. The ends lost 4 bases at V and 0 bases at J; junction bases unmatched: 5. The CDR3 region has the DNA TGTGCCAGCAGTTCCTTAAGCGGGAGCTCCTACAATGAGCAGTTCTTC. The encoded protein is CASSSLSGSSYNEQFF.

The rearrangement links TRBV4-2 to TRBJ2-7, with D perhaps TRBD2 (6 bases). This CDR3 has 15 amino acids. V shed 1 base and J shed 2 bases, with 12 bases lying between them. Germline V gene data show CDR1 as LGHNA and CDR2 as YNFKEQ. CDR3 DNA: TGTGCCAGCAGCCAAGGCTCGGGGGTCACCTACGAGCAGTACTTC. Its translation: CASSQGSGVTYEQYF.

The chain has TRBV5-1 and TRBJ2-2; D is unresolved. There are 16 residues in the CDR3. Trimming cost V 2 bases and J 2 bases, with 13 bases left between them. The germline V gene has CDR1 SGHRS and CDR2 YFSETQ. CDR3 in DNA: TGCGCCAGCAGCTTACCCCCCAACAGTAACACCGGGGAGCTGTTTTTT. Amino acid sequence: CASSLPPNSNTGELFF.

The chain recombines TRBV12-3 or TRBV12-4 with TRBJ1-1; perhaps TRBD1 as D (5 bases). V was trimmed by 2 bases and J by 6 bases, leaving 10 bases between them. The CDR3 has 13 amino acids. The CDR3 region has the DNA TGTGCCAGCAGTTTATTCGGGGCTTCTGAAGCTTTCTTT. Amino acid sequence: CASSLFGASEAFF.

This rearrangement joins TRBV12-5 to TRBJ2-3; perhaps TRBD1 as D (6 bases). Germline lookup yields CDR1 LGHNT and CDR2 FRNRAP. Trimming pared 7 bases from V and 0 bases from J, leaving 11 bases between. There are 14 residues in the CDR3. CDR3 in amino acids: CASEPGHSTDTQYF. The CDR3 DNA sequence: TGTGCTAGTGAGCCGGGACACAGCACAGATACGCAGTATTTT.

The table lists this clonotype with a few counts. The chain is built from TRBV9 and TRBJ2-3; possible D gene TRBD1, 6 bases. The CDR3 loop spans 16 amino acids. Germline V gene sequence: CDR1 SGDLS, CDR2 YYNGEE. Trimming took off 2 bases at V and 2 bases at J, with 15 bases between the two ends. CDR3: CASSVHVGQTTDTQYF. The CDR3 DNA reads as TGTGCCAGCAGCGTCCATGTAGGACAGACCACAGATACGCAGTATTTT.

This clonotype was found a few times. The CDR3 loop reads CATSDEGDLGEQFF. The CDR3 DNA is TGTGCCACCAGTGATGAGGGGGACCTCGGTGAGCAGTTCTTC. The chain carries TRBV24-1 and TRBJ2-1; the D gene is possibly TRBD1 (6 bases). Looked up from germline, CDR1 is KGHDR and CDR2 is SFDVKD. The CDR3 sequence is 14 residues long. V was shortened by 3 bases and J by 9 bases, with 14 bases between the two germline ends.

The chain combines TRBV20-1 with TRBJ1-1; D might be TRBD1 (6 bases). V lost 3 bases and J 4 bases, leaving 15 bases between the germline ends. The CDR3 length is 14 residues. Per germline, CDR1 DFQATT and CDR2 SNEGSKA (reference sequence). The DNA of the CDR3 is TGCAGTGCTAGTCGGGGGGCGCGGGTCACTGAAGCTTTCTTT. It specifies CSASRGARVTEAFF.

This clonotype was picked up a small number of times. The rearrangement uses TRBV7-2 and TRBJ2-3; 9 positions agree with TRBD1. CDR1 is SGHTA, CDR2 FQGNSA, per germline. The CDR3 runs 16 residues. Trimming at V came to 1 base and at J to 4 bases, leaving 6 bases not matched to a gene. The DNA for the CDR3 is TGTGCCAGCAGCTTAGGAGGGACAGGGAACCCAGATACGCAGTATTTT. Encoded protein: CASSLGGTGNPDTQYF.

This clonotype was counted ten times or more. The V and J genes are TRBV20-1 and TRBJ1-2, with unresolved D. V was cut by 3 bases and J by 2 bases, with 7 bases left in between. The CDR3 covers 12 residues. Germline loops: CDR1 DFQATT, CDR2 SNEGSKA (reference sequence). For the CDR3, the DNA is TGCAGTGCTAGGGGCGGGAACTATGGCTACACCTTC. Encoded protein: CSARGGNYGYTF.

This clonotype showed up just a few times. V usage is TRBV5-6 and J usage is TRBJ2-1; the D gene is possibly TRBD2 (6 bases). The CDR3 extends over 14 amino acids. Germline CDR1 and CDR2: SGHDT and YYEEEE. The V gene lost 5 bases and the J gene lost 0 bases, with 9 bases spanning the gap. The CDR3 here is CASRGLSSYNEQFF. Written as DNA, the CDR3 is TGTGCCAGCAGGGGACTCAGCTCCTACAATGAGCAGTTCTTC.

J is TRBJ2-7 and V is TRBV5-1; possibly TRBD1 for D (6 bases). Germline CDR1 is SGHRS and CDR2 is YFSETQ. The CDR3 totals 15 residues. Trimming removed 2 bases at V and 1 base at J, with 13 bases between. As DNA, the CDR3 is TGCGCCAGCAGCTTTTTGGGGGCAAATTCCTACGAGCAGTACTTC. The encoded protein is CASSFLGANSYEQYF. The entire variable domain, with the rest obtained from reference TRBV5-1 and TRBJ2-7, is as follows: KAGVTQTPRYLIKTRGQQVTLSCSPISGHRSVSWYQQTPGQGLQFLFEYFSETQRNKGNFPGRFSGRQFSNSRSEMNVSTLELGDSALYLCASSFLGANSYEQYFGPGTRLTVT.

V and J are TRBV7-2 and TRBJ1-1; 7 bases match TRBD1. This CDR3 has 11 amino acids. V gave up 5 bases and J gave up 7 bases; unmatched junction bases: 1. Germline lookup yields CDR1 SGHTA and CDR2 FQGNSA. The CDR3 loop is CASSGDSEAFF. In nucleotides, the CDR3 is TGTGCCAGCAGCGGGGACAGTGAAGCTTTCTTT.

The V gene is TRBV10-3, the J gene TRBJ1-5; unclear D gene. Trimming took 0 bases from V and 6 from J, leaving 9 bases between them. Germline CDR1 and CDR2: ENHRY and SYGVKD. CDR3 length: 14 residues. The CDR3 DNA reads TGTGCCATCAGTGAGTCGGCGTTGCTTCAGCCCCAGCATTTT. Its translation is CAISESALLQPQHF.